The following is a TCR beta chain sequence with its context. The target antigen is unknown. cDNA molecules carried unique molecular identifiers, and template switching added a universal primer site. TCRdb fed the 5' RACE reads into MiXCR, producing one record per CDR3 protein. The table has approximately 890,000 distinct CDR3 sequences, about 12% seen once. The sample is drawn from a study of identical twins. Germline assignment: CDR1 MGHRA and CDR2 YSYEKL. V lost 8 bases, J lost 3 bases, and 16 bases stayed unmatched. The CDR3 sequence is 17 residues long. Study-wide findings and caveats: One should note that invariant MAIT and iNKT cells could partly confound zero-insertion analyses. Memory repertoires showed no such pattern, whereas abundant cord blood beta clonotypes carried fewer insertions.

This same sample was also taken into another study, of yellow fever vaccine responses in identical twins.

The rearrangement uses TRBV4-1 and TRBJ2-3, with TRBD2 matching 8 bases. Material for sequencing was PBMCs. The receptor comes from a young woman in good health. The CDR3 region has the DNA TGCGCCAGCGGTCCAGGGGTGATGATAGCGGGGACAGATACGCAGTATTTT. This gives the protein CASGPGVMIAGTDTQYF.